Here is one TCR beta chain with its context. This record comes from a study of T cell changes during pregnancy in multiple sclerosis. Assay: immunoSEQ multiplex PCR; the TCRdb copy retains only in-frame clones and omits some. The data hold approximately 69,000 clones, with less than 95% observed a single time. Deletions cut 1 base from V and 0 bases from J, with 14 bases between. This CDR3 contains 18 residues. The germline V gene has CDR1 SGHNT and CDR2 YYREEE (reference sequence). Here the sequenced sample was peripheral blood, taken in the third trimester of pregnancy. The chain combines TRBV5-4 with TRBJ2-6; D is perhaps TRBD1 (5 bases). The receptor comes from a female donor with multiple sclerosis, enrolled in a pregnancy study. This CDR3 reads CASSLPAGWFSGANVLTF. For the CDR3, the DNA is TGTGCCAGCAGCTTGCCGGCAGGGTGGTTCTCTGGGGCCAACGTCCTGACTTTC.